The 15 T cell receptor beta chains presented below share a single source sample, sequenced in a study of shared clonotypes between healthy human individuals. Naive CD8 populations comprised CD45RO-negative cells positively selected for CCR7, excluding terminally differentiated effector memory CD45RA+ cells. The protocol was immunoSEQ multiplex PCR, while the TCRdb copy is restricted to in-frame clones and leaves out a portion. The table lists 550,000 to 600,000 clones, about 98% of them singletons. Sequenced: naive CD8+ T cells sorted from blood. Receptors originate from a man aged 25-45 years in good health.

The V call is TRBV11-2, the J call TRBJ1-2; 7 bases map to TRBD1. Trimming took 2 bases from V and 5 from J; bases not matched to a gene: 5. Germline loops: CDR1 SGHAT, CDR2 FQNNGV. This CDR3 region has 14 residues. The CDR3 here is CASSLRATGYGYTF. The CDR3 nucleotides read TGTGCCAGCAGCTTACGAGCGACAGGGTATGGCTACACCTTC.

The CDR3 DNA reads as TGTGCCAGCAGTGAACCTGAGAGCGGCGGGGCCAACGTCCTGACTTTC. Amino acid sequence: CASSEPESGGANVLTF. This chain joins TRBV25-1 and TRBJ2-6; D is perhaps TRBD2 (5 bases). The V gene's germline CDR1 is MGHDK and CDR2 SYGVNS. The CDR3 loop spans 16 amino acids. Trimming pared 2 bases from V and 4 bases from J, leaving 12 bases between.

The V gene is TRBV11-2, the J gene TRBJ2-1; D gene ambiguous. Germline V gene sequence: CDR1 SGHAT, CDR2 FQNNGV. The CDR3 is 15 amino acids. V lost 3 bases, J lost 2 bases, and 11 bases lay in between. The CDR3 DNA sequence: TGTGCCAGCAGCTTCGACCGGGCCCCCTACAATGAGCAGTTCTTC. Translated: CASSFDRAPYNEQFF.

V and J are TRBV9 and TRBJ2-1, with D tentatively TRBD1 or TRBD2 (5 bases each). Looked up from germline, CDR1 is SGDLS and CDR2 is YYNGEE. CDR3 length equals 16 residues. V was cut by 1 base and J by 0 bases, with 11 bases left in between. The CDR3, as DNA: TGTGCCAGCAGCGTATTCGGGGCAGGCTCCTACAATGAGCAGTTCTTC. Its translation: CASSVFGAGSYNEQFF.

For the CDR3, the DNA is TGTGCCAGCAGCCAAGGGGGGACGGGGGAGCAGTACTTC. This sequence encodes CASSQGGTGEQYF. This chain links TRBV4-2 with TRBJ2-7, with D perhaps matching TRBD1 or TRBD2 (5 bases each). The CDR3 sequence is 13 residues long. The germline V gene encodes CDR1 LGHNA and CDR2 YNFKEQ. The germline V and J ends were trimmed by 1 base and 7 bases, with 11 bases remaining between them.

Of note for this clone: Other DNA variants within this sample encode the same CDR3. This chain links TRBV29-1 with TRBJ2-7; D is unresolved. The CDR3 extends over 12 amino acids. The V gene lost 0 bases and the J gene lost 4 bases, with 7 bases spanning the gap. Germline CDR1 SQVTM, CDR2 ANQGSEA. In nucleotides, the CDR3 is TGCAGCGTTGAAGATAGAGAGTACGAGCAGTACTTC. Protein sequence: CSVEDREYEQYF.

The rearrangement links TRBV10-3 to TRBJ2-7, with 9 bases aligning to TRBD1. CDR3 length: 15 residues. With V trimmed by 3 bases and J by 3 bases, 6 bases remained unmatched. CDR1 ENHRY and CDR2 SYGVKD come from the germline V gene. In DNA, the CDR3 is TGTGCCATCAGTGAATGGGGACAGGGCTTCTACGAGCAGTACTTC. Its protein product is CAISEWGQGFYEQYF.

V usage is TRBV4-3 and J usage is TRBJ1-4, with a weak D call TRBD1 (5 bases). CDR1 and CDR2 from the germline V gene are LGHNA and YSLEER. The CDR3 has 16 amino acids. V lost 0 bases and J 8 bases, leaving 16 bases between the germline ends. CDR3 residues: CASSQDSTGRREKLFF. In DNA form, the CDR3 reads TGCGCCAGCAGCCAAGATTCGACGGGGCGCAGGGAAAAACTGTTTTTT.

The chain couples TRBV28 to TRBJ2-7, with D unresolved. Germline values: CDR1 MDHEN, CDR2 SYDVKM. V was cut by 3 bases and J by 0 bases, with 12 bases left in between. The CDR3 extends over 15 amino acids. CDR3 sequence reads: CASSFLRTGSYEQYF. Written as DNA, the CDR3 is TGTGCCAGCAGTTTTCTCCGTACCGGCTCCTACGAGCAGTACTTC.

The chain recombines TRBV7-9 with TRBJ2-1, with TRBD2 matching over 9 bases. CDR3 length: 14 amino acids. The V gene's germline CDR1 is SEHNR and CDR2 FQNEAQ (reference sequence). V trimming: 5 bases; J trimming: 8 bases; junction bases outside the gene matches: 7. The CDR3 coding sequence is TGTGCCAGCAGCGGGGGACTAGCTCTTGATGAGCAGTTCTTC. Amino acids: CASSGGLALDEQFF.

The V and J genes are TRBV30 and TRBJ1-2; D is perhaps TRBD1 (6 bases). Germline-derived CDR1 and CDR2 are GTSNPN and SVGIG (reference sequence). This CDR3 spans 12 amino acids. V dropped 2 bases and J dropped 8 bases, with 12 bases sitting between them. CDR3 sequence reads: CAWSRGTHGYTF. Here the CDR3 DNA reads TGTGCCTGGAGTAGGGGGACACACGGCTACACCTTC.

This chain links TRBV28 with TRBJ2-1, with unresolved D. CDR3 length equals 14 residues. Trimming left V 2 bases short and J 5 bases short, with 10 bases between. Germline lookup yields CDR1 MDHEN and CDR2 SYDVKM. The CDR3 loop reads CASSLLSGHNEQFF. CDR3 in DNA: TGTGCCAGCAGTTTACTGTCCGGCCACAATGAGCAGTTCTTC. Drawing the rest from reference TRBV28 and TRBJ2-1, the complete variable domain is DVKVTQSSRYLVKRTGEKVFLECVQDMDHENMFWYRQDPGLGLRLIYFSYDVKMKEKGDIPEGYSVSREKKERFSLILESASTNQTSMYLCASSLLSGHNEQFFGPGTRLTVL.

This clone was recorded a few times. The rearrangement uses TRBV28 and TRBJ2-7; D is uncertain. The germline V and J ends were trimmed by 4 bases and 2 bases, with 6 bases remaining between them. The CDR3 loop spans 12 amino acids. Germline CDR1 and CDR2: MDHEN and SYDVKM. CDR3 in DNA: TGTGCCAGCAGTTCAGATACCTACGAGCAGTACTTC. Protein product: CASSSDTYEQYF.

The chain combines TRBV27 with TRBJ1-5; D may be TRBD1 (6 bases). The CDR3 spans 13 residues. Germline V CDR1 and CDR2: MNHEY, SMNVEV (reference sequence). The germline V and J ends were trimmed by 6 bases and 3 bases, with 9 bases remaining between them. The CDR3 region has the DNA TGTGCCAGCAGATGGACAGTCAATCAGCCCCAGCATTTT. Translated: CASRWTVNQPQHF.

The rearrangement uses TRBV7-9 and TRBJ1-2; TRBD1 agrees at 7 bases. The CDR3 is 17 amino acids. J was trimmed by 0 bases and V by 1 base; bases with no gene match: 8. Germline loops: CDR1 SEHNR, CDR2 FQNEAQ (reference sequence). The CDR3 sequence: CASSLGPTGASNYGYTF. DNA for the CDR3: TGTGCCAGCAGCTTAGGTCCCACAGGGGCGTCTAACTATGGCTACACCTTC.